The source of this T cell receptor beta chain is a study of shared clonotypes between healthy human individuals. The naive CD8 subset, CD45RO-negative cells positively selected for CCR7, excluded terminally differentiated effector memory CD45RA+ cells. Donors, healthy HIV-negative adults, lacked recent acute infections or vaccinations. Concerning this clone: The antigen is unknown.

It was 200 to 250 ng DNA, 31,000 or so T cell genomes, that sorted-subset replicate PCRs used. Method: immunoSEQ multiplex PCR; TCRdb's copy keeps in-frame clones and lacks some. Here the sample spans nearly 2 million clones, about 95% being singletons. CDR1 MDHEN and CDR2 SYDVKM come from the germline V gene. The CDR3 loop spans 18 amino acids. Trimming left V 4 bases short and J 0 bases short, with 22 bases between. Points from the study as a whole: Donor clonotype sharing was expected to depend on sequencing depth. Against clonotypes common to all four donors, non-shared ones had lower generation probabilities.

This TCR derives from a man between 18 and 35 years old in good health. The chain couples TRBV28 to TRBJ2-7; D remains ambiguous. Source material: naive CD8+ T cells sorted from blood. The CDR3 bases are TGTGCCAGCAGTTCCATCTCCCCGGGCGCACTGACCTCCTACGAGCAGTACTTC. Translated, it gives CASSSISPGALTSYEQYF.